This T cell receptor (beta chain) was captured in a study of radiation and T cells in renal cell carcinoma. Points from the study as a whole: Intratumoral heterogeneity was not captured in these approximately 1 g regions. Irradiated tumors had higher TCR clonality than control tumors. Dominant CDR3 motifs were more common in irradiated tumors than controls.

The CDR3 is made up of 14 amino acids. The germline V gene encodes CDR1 KGHSH and CDR2 LQKENI. The ends were cut back, 3 bases at V and 0 bases at J, with 9 bases in the middle. Sequenced by immunoSEQ multiplex PCR; TCRdb stores in-frame clones only, minus some. The data show 18,000 or so clones, roughly 60% seen once. In the case of this clone: Its antigen is not identified.

Sample treatment: treatment-naive control, cytoreductive nephrectomy. The chain recombines TRBV18 with TRBJ2-7, with D unclear. The sample was tumor tissue, taken from a patient whose treatment was nephrectomy without radiotherapy. The sequence derives from a man over 45 with renal cell carcinoma. The CDR3 protein is CASSPASFSYEQYF. The CDR3 coding sequence is TGTGCCAGCTCACCGGCCTCTTTCTCCTACGAGCAGTACTTC.